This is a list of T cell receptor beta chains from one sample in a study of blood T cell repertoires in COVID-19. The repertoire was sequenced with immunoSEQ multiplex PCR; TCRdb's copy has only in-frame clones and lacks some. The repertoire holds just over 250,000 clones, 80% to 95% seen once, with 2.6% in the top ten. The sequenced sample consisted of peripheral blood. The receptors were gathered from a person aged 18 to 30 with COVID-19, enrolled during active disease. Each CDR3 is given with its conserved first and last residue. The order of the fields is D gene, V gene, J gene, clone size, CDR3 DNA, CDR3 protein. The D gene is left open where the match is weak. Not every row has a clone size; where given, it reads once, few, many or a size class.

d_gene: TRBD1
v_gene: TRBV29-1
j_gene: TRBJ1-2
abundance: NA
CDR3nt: TGCAGCGTGGGGGACAGGGCGTTGGGATATGGCTACACCTTC
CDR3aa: CSVGDRALGYGYTF

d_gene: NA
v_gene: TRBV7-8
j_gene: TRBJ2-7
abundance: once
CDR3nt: TGTGCCAGCAGCTTAGGGCAATCCTCCTACGAGCAGTACTTC
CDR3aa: CASSLGQSSYEQYF

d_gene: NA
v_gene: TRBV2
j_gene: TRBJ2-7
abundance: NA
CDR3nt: TGTGCCAGCAGCAACCGGGACAACCGCTACGAGCAGTACTTC
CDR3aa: CASSNRDNRYEQYF

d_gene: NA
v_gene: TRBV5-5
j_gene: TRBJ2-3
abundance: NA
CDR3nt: TGTGCCAGCAGCTGGGAGGGGGTCCTCGTAGATACGCAGTATTTT
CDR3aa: CASSWEGVLVDTQYF

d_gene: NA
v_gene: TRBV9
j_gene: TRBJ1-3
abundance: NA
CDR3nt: TGTGCCAGCAACGAGGGTGGCTCTGGAAACACCATATATTTT
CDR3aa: CASNEGGSGNTIYF

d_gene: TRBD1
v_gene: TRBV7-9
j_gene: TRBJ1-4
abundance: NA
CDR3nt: TGTGCCAGCAGGAACGACAGGGAAAATAATGAAAAACTGTTTTTT
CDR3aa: CASRNDRENNEKLFF

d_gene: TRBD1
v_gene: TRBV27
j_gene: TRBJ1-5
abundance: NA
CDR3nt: TGTGCCAGCAGTCTTGGACAGGGTTTGAGCAATCAGCCCCAGCATTTT
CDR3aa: CASSLGQGLSNQPQHF

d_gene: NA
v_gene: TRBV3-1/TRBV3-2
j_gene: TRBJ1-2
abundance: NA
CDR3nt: TGTGCCAGCAGCCAAGCAGAGGGCTATGGCTATGGCTACACCTTC
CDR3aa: CASSQAEGYGYGYTF

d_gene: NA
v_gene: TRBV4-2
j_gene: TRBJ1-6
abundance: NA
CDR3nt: TGTGCCAGCAGCCAAGATTATCGGGGGAGCTTACCCCTCCACTTT
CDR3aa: CASSQDYRGSLPLHF

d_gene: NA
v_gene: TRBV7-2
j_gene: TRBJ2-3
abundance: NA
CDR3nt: TGTGCCAGCAGCTTAGTGAGGGGGGGCCCAGATACGCAGTATTTT
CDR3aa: CASSLVRGGPDTQYF

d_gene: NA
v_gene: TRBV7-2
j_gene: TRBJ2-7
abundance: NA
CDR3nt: TGTGCCAGCAGCTCAGACTACGAGCAGTACTTC
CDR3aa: CASSSDYEQYF

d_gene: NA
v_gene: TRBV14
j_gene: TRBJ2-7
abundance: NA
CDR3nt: TGTGCCAGCAGCCAAGACGAGCCAGAGGGGCAGTACTTC
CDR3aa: CASSQDEPEGQYF

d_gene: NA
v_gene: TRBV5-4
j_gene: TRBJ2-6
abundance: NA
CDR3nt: TGTGCCAGCTTCTACAGGGCTGGGGCCAACGTCCTGACTTTC
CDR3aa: CASFYRAGANVLTF

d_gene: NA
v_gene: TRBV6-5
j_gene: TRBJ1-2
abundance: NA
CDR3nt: TGTGCCAGCGCAACATATAACTATGGCTACACCTTC
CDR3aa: CASATYNYGYTF

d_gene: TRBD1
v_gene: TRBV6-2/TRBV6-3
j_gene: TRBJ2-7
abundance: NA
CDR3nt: TGTGCCAGCAGTTACGGGACAGCTTGGGGTGAGCAGTACTTC
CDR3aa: CASSYGTAWGEQYF

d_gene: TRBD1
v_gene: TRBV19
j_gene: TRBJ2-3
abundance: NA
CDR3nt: TGTGCCAGTAGTAGGGGACAGACAACAGATACGCAGTATTTT
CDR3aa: CASSRGQTTDTQYF

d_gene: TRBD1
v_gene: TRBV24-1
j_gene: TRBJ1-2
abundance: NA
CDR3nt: TGTGCCACCAGTGAGATCGGGACAGACCTCTCGGGCTACACCTTC
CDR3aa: CATSEIGTDLSGYTF

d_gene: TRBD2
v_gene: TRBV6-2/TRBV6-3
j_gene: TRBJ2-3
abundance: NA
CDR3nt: TGTGCCAGCAGTTATAGCGGGATGGGCACAGATACGCAGTATTTT
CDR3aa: CASSYSGMGTDTQYF

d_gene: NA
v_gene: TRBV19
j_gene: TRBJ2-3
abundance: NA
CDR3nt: TGTGCCAGTAGTATGAATGTAGGGGGACCGACGCAGTATTTT
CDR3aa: CASSMNVGGPTQYF

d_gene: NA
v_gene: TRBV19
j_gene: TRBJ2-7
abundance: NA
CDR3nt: TGTGCCAGCAGGGGAAACGGCGAGCAGTACTTC
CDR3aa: CASRGNGEQYF

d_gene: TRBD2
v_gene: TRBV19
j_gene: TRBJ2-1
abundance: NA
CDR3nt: TGTGCCAGTAGTATAGGACTAGCGGAATACAATGAGCAGTTCTTC
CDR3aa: CASSIGLAEYNEQFF

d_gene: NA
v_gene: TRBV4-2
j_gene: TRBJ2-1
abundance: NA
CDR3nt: NA
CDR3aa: CASSQDGVGQGAFF

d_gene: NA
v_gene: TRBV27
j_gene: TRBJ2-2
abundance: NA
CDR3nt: TGTGCCAGCAGTTTAACAGGGTTTACGGCCGCGAGAACCGGGGAGCTGTTTTTT
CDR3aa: CASSLTGFTAARTGELFF

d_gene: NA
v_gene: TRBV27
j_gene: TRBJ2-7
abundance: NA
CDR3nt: TGTGCCAGCAGTTTAACGCGGGGACTTTCCTACGAGCAGTACTTC
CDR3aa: CASSLTRGLSYEQYF

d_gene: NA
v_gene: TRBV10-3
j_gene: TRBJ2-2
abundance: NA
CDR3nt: TGTGCCACTAACCCAGGAACGACGAACACCGGGGAGCTGTTTTTT
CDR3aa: CATNPGTTNTGELFF

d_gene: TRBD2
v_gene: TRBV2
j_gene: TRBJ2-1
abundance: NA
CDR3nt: TGTGCCAGCAGTGACTCGGTTCTAGCGGGAGTATGGGAGCAGTTCTTC
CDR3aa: CASSDSVLAGVWEQFF

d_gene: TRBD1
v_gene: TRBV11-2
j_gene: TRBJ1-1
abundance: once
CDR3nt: TGTGCCAGCAGTGAGGGGGCCTCGATGAACACTGAAGCTTTCTTT
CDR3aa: CASSEGASMNTEAFF

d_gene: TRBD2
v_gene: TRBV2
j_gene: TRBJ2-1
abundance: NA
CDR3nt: TGTGCCAGCAGTGAAGGCCTAGCGGGAGAGCAGTTCTTC
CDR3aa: CASSEGLAGEQFF

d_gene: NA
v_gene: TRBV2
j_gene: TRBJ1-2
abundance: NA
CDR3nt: TGTGCCAGCAGTGAACAGGGAAGTGACTATGGCTACACCTTC
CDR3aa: CASSEQGSDYGYTF

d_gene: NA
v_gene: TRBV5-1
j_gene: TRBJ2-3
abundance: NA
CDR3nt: TGCGCCAGCAGCCCAATATGGGGGGAGGGCACAGATACGCAGTATTTT
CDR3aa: CASSPIWGEGTDTQYF